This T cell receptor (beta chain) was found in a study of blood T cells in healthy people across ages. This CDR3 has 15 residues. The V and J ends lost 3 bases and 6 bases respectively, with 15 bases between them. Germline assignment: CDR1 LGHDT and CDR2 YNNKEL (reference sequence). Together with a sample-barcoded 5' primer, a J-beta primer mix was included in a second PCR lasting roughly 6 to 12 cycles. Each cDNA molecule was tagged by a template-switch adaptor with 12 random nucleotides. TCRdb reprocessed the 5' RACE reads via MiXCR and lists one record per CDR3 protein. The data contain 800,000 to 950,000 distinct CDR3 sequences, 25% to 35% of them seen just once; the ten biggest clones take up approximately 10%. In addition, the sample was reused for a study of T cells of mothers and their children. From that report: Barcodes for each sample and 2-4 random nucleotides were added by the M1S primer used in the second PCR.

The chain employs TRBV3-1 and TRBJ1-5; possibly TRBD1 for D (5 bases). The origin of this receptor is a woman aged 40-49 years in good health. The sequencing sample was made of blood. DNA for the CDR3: TGTGCCAGCAGCCAGGACGGGACGGGAGGTCAGCCCCAGCATTTT. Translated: CASSQDGTGGQPQHF. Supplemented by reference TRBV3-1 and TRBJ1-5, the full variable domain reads DTAVSQTPKYLVTQMGNDKSIKCEQNLGHDTMYWYKQDSKKFLKIMFSYNNKELIINETVPNRFSPKSPDKAHLNLHINSLELGDSAVYFCASSQDGTGGQPQHFGDGTRLSIL.